Presented here are 12 T cell receptor beta chains from one specimen sequenced in a study of cytomegalovirus exposure and HLA in healthy donors. The PCR made use of 60 Vbeta and 13 Jbeta primers. Sequencing used immunoSEQ multiplex PCR; TCRdb keeps in-frame clones, though not all of them. The sample lists about 38,000 clones, 60% to 75% occurring once. The material sequenced was PBMCs. These receptors all come from a young man in good health and CMV-seronegative.

The genes are TRBV28 and TRBJ2-3; a possible D gene is TRBD1 (6 bases). V was pared by 8 bases and J by 6 bases, with 12 bases between. There are 12 residues in the CDR3. Germline CDR1 is MDHEN and CDR2 is SYDVKM. CDR3 DNA: TGTGCCAGCCAACAGGGCTTGGATACGCAGTATTTT. This sequence encodes CASQQGLDTQYF.

This clone was counted only a few times. The gene calls are TRBV4-1 and TRBJ1-5, with 9 positions matching TRBD1. J was trimmed by 7 bases and V by 4 bases; bases with no gene match: 17. This CDR3 spans 18 amino acids. Germline lookup yields CDR1 MGHRA and CDR2 YSYEKL. The CDR3 region is CASSPTHLNRGLAQPQHF. In DNA form, the CDR3 reads TGCGCCAGCAGCCCGACCCATTTAAACAGGGGGCTGGCGCAGCCCCAGCATTTT.

The rearrangement links TRBV7-9 to TRBJ1-5, with D perhaps matching TRBD1 (5 bases). The CDR3 extends over 13 amino acids. V shed 3 bases and J shed 4 bases, with 7 bases lying between them. CDR1 is SEHNR and CDR2 is FQNEAQ in the germline V gene (reference sequence). The CDR3 coding sequence is TGTGCCAGCAGCTTTACAGGTAATCAGCCCCAGCATTTT. It encodes CASSFTGNQPQHF.

This chain joins TRBV10-1 and TRBJ2-5; no clear D gene. Germline V gives CDR1 WNHNN, CDR2 SYGVQD (reference sequence). This CDR3 is 12 amino acids long. V was trimmed by 6 bases and J by 5 bases, leaving 10 bases between them. The CDR3 nucleotides read TGCGCCAGCAGGATGTTGAGGGAGACCCAGTACTTC. It codes for CASRMLRETQYF.

In its sample, this clone was seen once. The chain carries TRBV4-1 and TRBJ1-6, with 7 bases fitting TRBD1. Germline V gene lookup returns CDR1 MGHRA and CDR2 YSYEKL. Trimming removed 6 bases from V and 0 bases from J; junction bases left unmatched: 2. This CDR3 region has 15 residues. The DNA for the CDR3 is TGCGCCAGCAGTGACAGGGACTCCTATAATTCACCCCTCCACTTT. The encoded protein is CASSDRDSYNSPLHF.

This clone was found a few times. V is TRBV7-9 and J is TRBJ2-5; D possibly corresponds to TRBD1 (6 bases). V was clipped by 5 bases and J by 3 bases, with 10 bases between them. CDR1 SEHNR and CDR2 FQNEAQ come from the germline V gene (reference sequence). The CDR3 is 13 residues long. This chain's CDR3 is CASSPGAEETQYF. CDR3 DNA: TGTGCCAGCAGCCCAGGGGCGGAAGAGACCCAGTACTTC.

This chain joins TRBV7-9 and TRBJ1-5; tentative D call: TRBD1 (6 bases). The ends were cut back, 1 base at V and 4 bases at J, with 14 bases in the middle. The CDR3 has 16 amino acids. From germline, CDR1 is SEHNR and CDR2 FQNEAQ (reference sequence). CDR3 sequence (DNA): TGTGCCAGCAGCTTAGGTTCGGGGGGCAGGAATCAGCCCCAGCATTTT. Translating it yields CASSLGSGGRNQPQHF.

This clone was seen a handful of times. The rearrangement links TRBV11-2 to TRBJ1-2; TRBD1 matches at 7 bases. The junction had 7 bases not matched to a gene; V was cut back by 5 bases and J by 4 bases. Germline loops: CDR1 SGHAT, CDR2 FQNNGV. The CDR3 consists of 14 residues. In DNA form, the CDR3 reads TGTGCCAGCAGCGCGACAGGGATCGGCTATGGCTACACCTTC. This gives the protein CASSATGIGYGYTF. The entire variable domain, with the rest obtained from reference TRBV11-2 and TRBJ1-2, is as follows: EAGVAQSPRYKIIEKRQSVAFWCNPISGHATLYWYQQILGQGPKLLIQFQNNGVVDDSQLPKDRFSAERLKGVDSTLKIQPAKLEDSAVYLCASSATGIGYGYTFGSGTRLTVV.

The chain joins TRBV5-1 to TRBJ2-1, with TRBD2 matching 7 bases. Trimming at V came to 5 bases and at J to 9 bases, leaving 5 bases not matched to a gene. The CDR3 spans 12 residues. Germline V gene lookup returns CDR1 SGHRS and CDR2 YFSETQ. This CDR3 reads CASSGAGSEQFF. The CDR3 DNA reads TGCGCCAGCAGTGGAGCGGGAAGTGAGCAGTTCTTC.

This rearrangement joins TRBV6-5 to TRBJ1-5; D may be TRBD1 (5 bases). The V end was cut by 5 bases, the J end by 5 bases, with 13 bases between. Germline values: CDR1 MNHEY, CDR2 SVGAGI. The CDR3 covers 14 residues. The CDR3 region has the DNA TGTGCCAGCAGTCGACAGTCGGGGGATCAGCCCCAGCATTTT. As protein: CASSRQSGDQPQHF.

The chain employs TRBV20-1 and TRBJ2-1, with D possibly TRBD1 on 6 matching bases. The CDR3 covers 11 residues. Trimming took off 3 bases at V and 12 bases at J, with 12 bases between the two ends. The germline V gene has CDR1 DFQATT and CDR2 SNEGSKA (reference sequence). The CDR3 sequence: CSASEQGRQFF. The CDR3 region has the DNA TGCAGTGCTAGTGAACAGGGCCGGCAGTTCTTC.

The chain combines TRBV2 with TRBJ2-1; 8 bases line up with TRBD1. With V trimmed by 4 bases and J by 4 bases, 3 bases remained unmatched. The CDR3 consists of 14 residues. The germline V gene has CDR1 SNHLY and CDR2 FYNNEI. The DNA of the CDR3 is TGTGCCAGCAGTGGGTGGGACAGGTACAATGAGCAGTTCTTC. As protein: CASSGWDRYNEQFF.